This note documents a single T cell receptor beta chain sequence. Its matching antigen is unknown. Despite likely unrecorded immune exposures, the donors were nominally healthy at the time of sampling. The sample comes from a study of cytomegalovirus exposure and HLA in healthy donors. Study as a whole: Caucasian-associated ancestry cluster membership applied to over 80% of a few hundred genotyped donors. Study findings and constraints: Presence/absence analyses assumed roughly uniform sequencing depth across donors, which may not hold.

This PCR relied on a set of 60 Vbeta primers and 13 Jbeta primers. Profiling relied on immunoSEQ multiplex PCR, and the TCRdb table lists in-frame clones only, not all of them. The sample lists 200,000 to 250,000 clones, just over 75% occurring once. Germline V CDR1 and CDR2: SGHKS, YYEKEE (reference sequence). With 4 bases clipped from V and 3 bases from J, the junction kept 5 bases outside the gene matches. The CDR3 has 15 amino acids. Sequenced input: PBMCs. The V gene is TRBV5-5, the J gene TRBJ2-7; 12 nucleotides agree with TRBD1. This receptor was obtained from a woman between 55 and 75 years old in good health and CMV-seropositive. The CDR3 here is CASSVGQGAFYEQYF. The CDR3 coding sequence is TGTGCCAGCAGCGTGGGACAGGGGGCCTTCTACGAGCAGTACTTC.